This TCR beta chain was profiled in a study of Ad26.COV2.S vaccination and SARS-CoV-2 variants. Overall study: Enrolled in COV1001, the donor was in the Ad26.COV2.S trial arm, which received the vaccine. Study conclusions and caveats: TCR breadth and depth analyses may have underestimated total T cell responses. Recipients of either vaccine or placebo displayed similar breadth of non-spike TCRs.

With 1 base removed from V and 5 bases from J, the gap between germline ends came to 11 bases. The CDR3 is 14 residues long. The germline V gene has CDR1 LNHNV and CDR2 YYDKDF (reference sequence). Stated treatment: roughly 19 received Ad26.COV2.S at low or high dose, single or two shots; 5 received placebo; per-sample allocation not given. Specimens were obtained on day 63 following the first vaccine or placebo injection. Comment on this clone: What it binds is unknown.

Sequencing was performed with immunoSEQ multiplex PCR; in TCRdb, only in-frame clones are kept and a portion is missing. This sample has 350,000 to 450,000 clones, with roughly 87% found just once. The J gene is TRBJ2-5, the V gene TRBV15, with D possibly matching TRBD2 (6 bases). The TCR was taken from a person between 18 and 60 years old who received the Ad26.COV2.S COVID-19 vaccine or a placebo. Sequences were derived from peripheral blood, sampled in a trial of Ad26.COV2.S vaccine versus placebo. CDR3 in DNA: TGTGCCACCAGCAGAGTTGGTAGCGGTGAGACCCAGTACTTC. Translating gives CATSRVGSGETQYF.